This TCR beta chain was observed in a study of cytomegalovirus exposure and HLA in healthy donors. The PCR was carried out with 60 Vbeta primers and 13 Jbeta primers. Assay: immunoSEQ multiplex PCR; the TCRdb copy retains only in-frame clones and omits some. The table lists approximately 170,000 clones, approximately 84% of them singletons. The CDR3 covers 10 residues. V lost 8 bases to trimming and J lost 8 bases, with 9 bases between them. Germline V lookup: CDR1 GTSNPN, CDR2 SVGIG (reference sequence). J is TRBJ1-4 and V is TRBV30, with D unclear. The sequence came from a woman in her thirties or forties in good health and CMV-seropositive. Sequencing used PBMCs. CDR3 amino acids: CAPAGEKLFF. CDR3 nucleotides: TGTGCCCCCGCGGGGGAAAAACTGTTTTTT.